The rows below give T cell receptor beta chains drawn from one sample of a study of PD-1 blockade in classical Hodgkin lymphoma. Only in-frame clones appear in the TCRdb table, and some are missing; sequencing was by immunoSEQ multiplex PCR. The table has approximately 98,000 clones, 89% seen once. The source was peripheral blood mononuclear cells (PBMCs), collected before the second cycle of nivolumab. The receptors here all came from a human donor with classical Hodgkin lymphoma. The CDR3 runs from the conserved cysteine through the conserved F or W. D genes are given only for firm matches. Clone size is not always given. Where it is, it says once, few, many or a class for expanded clones.

d_gene	v_gene	j_gene	abundance	CDR3aa	CDR3nt
NA	TRBV11-3	TRBJ2-1	NA	CASSLDSRGAAYNEQFF	TGTGCCAGCAGCTTAGACTCTCGCGGGGCGGCCTACAATGAGCAGTTCTTC
TRBD1	TRBV27	TRBJ1-1	NA	CASSFNEGAGTEAFF	TGTGCCAGCAGTTTTAATGAGGGGGCCGGGACTGAAGCTTTCTTT
TRBD2	TRBV5-1	TRBJ2-1	NA	CASSSTSGRIGYNEQFF	TGCGCCAGCAGCTCTACTAGCGGGAGGATCGGCTACAATGAGCAGTTCTTC
NA	TRBV6-5	TRBJ2-1	few	CASSPRFGPHNEQFF	TGTGCCAGCAGCCCCCGCTTTGGGCCCCACAATGAGCAGTTCTTC
TRBD1	TRBV4-1	TRBJ1-2	NA	CASSQVEGGDRVKYGYTF	TGCGCCAGCAGCCAAGTAGAGGGGGGAGACAGGGTTAAGTATGGCTACACCTTC
NA	TRBV6-5	TRBJ2-4	NA	CASSPSRNQNIQYF	TGTGCCAGCAGTCCCTCCAGGAACCAAAACATTCAGTACTTC
NA	TRBV15	TRBJ1-4	NA	CATSRARGVGEKLFF	TGTGCCACCAGCAGAGCCCGGGGGGTGGGTGAAAAACTGTTTTTT
NA	TRBV19	TRBJ1-5	NA	CASSTGYRVSQHF	TGTGCCAGTAGTACAGGCTACCGAGTGTCCCAGCATTTT
NA	TRBV6-5	TRBJ1-2	NA	CASSSVGYGYTF	TGTGCCAGCAGTTCCGTAGGATATGGCTACACCTTC
NA	TRBV4-1	TRBJ1-5	NA	CASSQAPWGQPQHF	TGCGCCAGCAGCCAAGCCCCCTGGGGTCAGCCCCAGCATTTT
NA	TRBV10-2	TRBJ2-7	NA	CASSELEEQYF	TGCGCCAGCAGTGAGTTGGAAGAGCAGTACTTC
NA	TRBV4-1	TRBJ1-1	NA	CASSQEEGMNTEAFF	TGCGCCAGCAGCCAAGAAGAGGGGATGAACACTGAAGCTTTCTTT
TRBD2	TRBV7-6	TRBJ2-3	NA	CASSLVLRQAGGTDTQYF	TGTGCCAGCAGCTTAGTCTTGAGGCAAGCGGGAGGAACAGATACGCAGTATTTT
NA	TRBV10-1	TRBJ1-2	few	CASIILRDNYGYTF	TGCGCCAGCATTATCCTCAGGGATAACTATGGCTACACCTTC
NA	TRBV6-1	TRBJ2-7	NA	CASSVEGSSYEQYF	TGTGCCAGCAGTGTGGAGGGCTCCTCCTACGAGCAGTACTTC
TRBD1	TRBV5-6	TRBJ2-1	NA	CASTPTGNNYNEQFF	TGTGCCAGCACCCCGACAGGGAATAACTACAATGAGCAGTTCTTC
TRBD2	TRBV7-9	TRBJ2-3	NA	CASSLKREGADTQYF	TGTGCCAGCAGCTTGAAGCGGGAGGGTGCAGATACGCAGTATTTT
TRBD1	TRBV6-1	TRBJ1-1	NA	CASSEALWTGGMNTEAFF	TGTGCCAGCAGTGAAGCGCTTTGGACAGGAGGAATGAACACTGAAGCTTTCTTT
TRBD1	TRBV23-1	TRBJ1-3	NA	CASSQSGPTGGNTIYF	TGCGCCAGCAGTCAATCGGGCCCGACAGGGGGAAACACCATATATTTT
TRBD1	TRBV30	TRBJ2-7	NA	CAWSAGQGAIEQYF	TGTGCCTGGAGTGCGGGACAGGGGGCGATCGAGCAGTACTTC
TRBD2	TRBV11-2	TRBJ2-7	NA	CASSLGTSETYSYEQYF	TGTGCCAGCAGCTTAGGGACTAGCGAGACTTACTCCTACGAGCAGTACTTC
NA	TRBV28	TRBJ2-3	NA	CAGADEADTQYF	TGTGCGGGGGCCGATGAAGCAGATACGCAGTATTTT
NA	TRBV29-1	TRBJ1-4	NA	CSVGQNLNEKLFF	TGCAGCGTCGGACAGAACCTTAATGAAAAACTGTTTTTT
NA	TRBV4-1	TRBJ2-7	NA	CASSQGGARTDYEQYF	TGCGCCAGCAGCCAAGGAGGGGCCCGGACAGACTACGAGCAGTACTTC